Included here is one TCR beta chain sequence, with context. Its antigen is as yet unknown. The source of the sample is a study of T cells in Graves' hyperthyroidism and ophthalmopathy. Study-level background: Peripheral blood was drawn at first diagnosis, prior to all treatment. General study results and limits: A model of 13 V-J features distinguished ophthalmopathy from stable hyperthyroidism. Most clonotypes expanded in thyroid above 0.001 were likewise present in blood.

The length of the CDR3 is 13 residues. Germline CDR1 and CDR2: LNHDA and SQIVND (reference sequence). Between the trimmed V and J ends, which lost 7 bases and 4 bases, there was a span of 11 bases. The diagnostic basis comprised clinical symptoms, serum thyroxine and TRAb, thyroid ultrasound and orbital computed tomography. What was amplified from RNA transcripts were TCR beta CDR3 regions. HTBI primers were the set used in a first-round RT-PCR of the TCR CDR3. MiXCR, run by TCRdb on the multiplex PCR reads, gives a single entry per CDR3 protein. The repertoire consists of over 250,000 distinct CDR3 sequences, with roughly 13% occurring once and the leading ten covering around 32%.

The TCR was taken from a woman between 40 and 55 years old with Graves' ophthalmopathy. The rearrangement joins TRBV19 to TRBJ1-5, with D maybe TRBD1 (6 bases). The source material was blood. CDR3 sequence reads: CASNRDWNQPQHF. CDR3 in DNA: TGTGCCAGTAACAGGGATTGGAATCAGCCCCAGCATTTT.